This TCR beta chain stems from a study of T cell repertoires in cytomegalovirus infection. Study background: Matching HLA type, along with CMV infection, was indicated by public TCR beta signatures. General study findings and limits: Clonotype analysis showed dominance of the ex vivo response by HLA-C-restricted CMV-specific TCR beta clonotypes. There were carriers of CMV plus the relevant HLA, and cumulative public TCR beta family frequency identified them.

On this clonotype: Its antigen is unidentified.

Using its own MiXCR run on the reads, TCRdb lists one record per CDR3 protein. The data contain about 180,000 distinct CDR3 sequences, about 17% of them singletons. The V gene end was trimmed by 1 base and the J gene end by 0 bases; junction bases not matched to a gene: 10. Germline lookup yields CDR1 MGHRA and CDR2 YSYEKL. There are 20 residues in the CDR3. The rearrangement links TRBV4-1 to TRBJ1-6; 9 nucleotides agree with TRBD1. This receptor was taken from a human donor in good health (CMV status not recorded). Some clones in this sample may be carry-over from other donors' samples. Sequenced material: CD8+ T cells from PBMCs. The CDR3 loop reads CASSQAGGQGKSSYNSPLHF. CDR3 in DNA: TGCGCCAGCAGCCAAGCTGGGGGACAGGGCAAGAGCTCCTATAATTCACCCCTCCACTTT.